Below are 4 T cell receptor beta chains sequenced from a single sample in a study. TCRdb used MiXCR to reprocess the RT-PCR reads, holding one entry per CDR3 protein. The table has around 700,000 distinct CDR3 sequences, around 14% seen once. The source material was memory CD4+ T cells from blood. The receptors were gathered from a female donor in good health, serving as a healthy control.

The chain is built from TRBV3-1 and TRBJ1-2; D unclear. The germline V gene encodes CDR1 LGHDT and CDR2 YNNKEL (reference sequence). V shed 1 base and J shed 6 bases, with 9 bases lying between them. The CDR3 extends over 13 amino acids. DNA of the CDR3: TGTGCCAGCAGCCAAGGGAGGGCAGATGGCTACACCTTC. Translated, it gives CASSQGRADGYTF.

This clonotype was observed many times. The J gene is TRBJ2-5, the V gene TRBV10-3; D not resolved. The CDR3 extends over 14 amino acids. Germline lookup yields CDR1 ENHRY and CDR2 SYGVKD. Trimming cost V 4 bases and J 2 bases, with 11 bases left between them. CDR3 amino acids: CAISGSRQQETQYF. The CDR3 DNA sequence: TGTGCCATCAGTGGGTCTCGGCAGCAAGAGACCCAGTACTTC.

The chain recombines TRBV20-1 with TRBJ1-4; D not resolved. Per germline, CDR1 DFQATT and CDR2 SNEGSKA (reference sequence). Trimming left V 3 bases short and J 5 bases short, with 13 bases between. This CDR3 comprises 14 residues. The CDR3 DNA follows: TGCAGTGCTAGTTCGTCGATGGTGAATGAAAAACTGTTTTTT. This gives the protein CSASSSMVNEKLFF.

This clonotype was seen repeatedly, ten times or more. CDR3 DNA: TGTGCCAGCAGCTTAGGGCAGGCTATGCAGCCCCAGCATTTT. It yields the protein CASSLGQAMQPQHF. This chain connects TRBV7-9 to TRBJ1-5, with D unclear. V lost 1 base to trimming and J lost 7 bases, with 11 bases between them. Germline V gene data show CDR1 as SEHNR and CDR2 as FQNEAQ (reference sequence). The CDR3 loop spans 14 amino acids.